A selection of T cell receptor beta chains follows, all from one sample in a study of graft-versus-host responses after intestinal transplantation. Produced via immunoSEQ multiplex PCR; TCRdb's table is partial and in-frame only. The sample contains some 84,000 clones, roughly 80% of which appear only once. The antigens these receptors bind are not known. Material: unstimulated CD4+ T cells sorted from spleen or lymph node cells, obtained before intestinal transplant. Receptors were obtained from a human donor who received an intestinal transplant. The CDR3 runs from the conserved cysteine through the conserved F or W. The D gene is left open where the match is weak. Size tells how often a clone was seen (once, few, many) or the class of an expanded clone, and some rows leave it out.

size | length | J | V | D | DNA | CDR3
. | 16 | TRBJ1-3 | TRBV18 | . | TGTGCCAGCTCACCCGGACAGATAGGCTTTGGAAACACCATATATTTT | CASSPGQIGFGNTIYF
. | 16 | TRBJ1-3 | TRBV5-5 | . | TGTGCCAGCAGCCCCCCGGGGGGGCGGTCTGGAAACACCATATATTTT | CASSPPGGRSGNTIYF
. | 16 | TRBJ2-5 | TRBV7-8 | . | TGTGCCAGCAGCTTATCCGGATACCGGGTAGGAGAGACCCAGTACTTC | CASSLSGYRVGETQYF
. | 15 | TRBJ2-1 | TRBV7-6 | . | TGTGCCAGCAGCTTAGGCGTCAGCGGCTACAATGAGCAGTTCTTC | CASSLGVSGYNEQFF
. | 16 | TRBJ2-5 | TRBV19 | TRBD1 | TGTGCCAGTAGTCAAGGGGGCGGTCTCCTCGAAGAGACCCAGTACTTC | CASSQGGGLLEETQYF
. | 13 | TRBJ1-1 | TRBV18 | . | TGTGCCAGCTCACCGGGAGGAGACACTGAAGCTTTCTTT | CASSPGGDTEAFF
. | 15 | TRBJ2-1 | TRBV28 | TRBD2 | TGTGCCAGCAGTTTAGTGGCGGGAGAGGTGAGTCGGCAGTTCTTC | CASSLVAGEVSRQFF
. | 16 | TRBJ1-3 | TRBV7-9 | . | TGTGCCAGCAGCTTAGGTCTCACCAGCTCTGGAAACACCATATATTTT | CASSLGLTSSGNTIYF
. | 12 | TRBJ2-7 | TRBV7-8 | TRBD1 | TGTGCCAGCGGACAGGGGGCGATCGAGCAGTACTTC | CASGQGAIEQYF
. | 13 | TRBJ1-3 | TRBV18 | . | TGTGCCAGTAGACAGGATTCAAGAAACACCATATATTTT | CASRQDSRNTIYF
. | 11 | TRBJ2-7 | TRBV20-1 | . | TGCAGTGCTAGGGGTGAGCGCGAGCAGTACTTC | CSARGEREQYF
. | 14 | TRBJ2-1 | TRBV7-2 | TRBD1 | TGTGCCAGCAGCTTAATGGACAGGAGCAATGAGCAGTTCTTC | CASSLMDRSNEQFF
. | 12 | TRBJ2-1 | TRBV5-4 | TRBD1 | TGTGCCAGCAGCTTGGGACAGGGGAAACAGTTCTTC | CASSLGQGKQFF
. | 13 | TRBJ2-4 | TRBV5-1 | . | TGCGCCAGCAGCCTCTCGGGGTCAAACATTCAGTACTTC | CASSLSGSNIQYF
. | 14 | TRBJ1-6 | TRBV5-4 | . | TGTGCCAGCAGCTTCGGACAGAGAACTTCACCCCTCCACTTT | CASSFGQRTSPLHF
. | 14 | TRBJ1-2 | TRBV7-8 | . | TGTGCCAGCAGCTTAGAGGAGGGGAGGGGTGGCTACACCTTC | CASSLEEGRGGYTF
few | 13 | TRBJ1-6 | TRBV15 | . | TGTGCCACCAGCAGAGAAGCTAATTCACCCCTCCACTTT | CATSREANSPLHF
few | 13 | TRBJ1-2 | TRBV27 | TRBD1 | TGTGCCAGCAGCCGGGACAGGGACTATGGCTACACCTTC | CASSRDRDYGYTF
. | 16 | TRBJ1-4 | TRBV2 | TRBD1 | TGTGCCAGCAGTGAAGCTACAGGGGGCGTCGTTGAAAAACTGTTTTTT | CASSEATGGVVEKLFF
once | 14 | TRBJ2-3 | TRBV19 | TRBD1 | TGTGCCAGTAGCAGGGACAGGTCCAGGAATACGCAGTATTTT | CASSRDRSRNTQYF
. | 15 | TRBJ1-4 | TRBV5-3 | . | TGTGCCAGAAGCCCCCGACAGCAGGAATTTGAAAAACTGTTTTTT | CARSPRQQEFEKLFF
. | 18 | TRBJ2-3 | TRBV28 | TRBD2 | TGTGCCAGCAGTTTATCCGGGAGGGGTTGGGGGAGCACAGATACGCAGTATTTT | CASSLSGRGWGSTDTQYF
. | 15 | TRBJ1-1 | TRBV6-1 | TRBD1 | TGTGCCAGCAGTTTAATGACAGGGCTGAACACTGAAGCTTTCTTT | CASSLMTGLNTEAFF